The 28 T cell receptor beta chains reported below all come from one sample, sequenced in a study of response to subunit inactivated influenza vaccine. TCRdb reanalysed the RT-PCR reads using MiXCR and keeps one entry per CDR3 protein. The sample records over 800,000 distinct CDR3 sequences, 21% being singletons. Sequenced material: PBMCs from blood, taken about 5 days after vaccination. Receptors were obtained from a man aged 50 to 60 who received an inactivated influenza vaccine.

The V call is TRBV12-3 or TRBV12-4, the J call TRBJ2-7, with TRBD1 matching 8 bases. After removal of 6 bases from V and 6 bases from J, the junction contained 10 bases not matched to a gene. The CDR3 extends over 14 amino acids. This CDR3 reads CASRRTGFRGEQYF. The CDR3, as DNA: TGTGCCAGCAGACGGACAGGGTTTAGGGGCGAGCAGTACTTC.

V is TRBV24-1 and J is TRBJ2-1; 11 nucleotides match TRBD2. Looked up from germline, CDR1 is KGHDR and CDR2 is SFDVKD. This CDR3 has 17 residues. Unmatched junction bases numbered 3, after V lost 3 bases and J lost 0 bases. CDR3 nucleotides: TGTGCCACCAGTGATACTAGCGGGAGATACTCCTACAATGAGCAGTTCTTC. Protein: CATSDTSGRYSYNEQFF.

The rearrangement links TRBV6-2 or TRBV6-3 to TRBJ1-1; TRBD1 aligns across 7 bases. Per germline, CDR1 MNHEY and CDR2 SVGEGT. V trimming: 6 bases; J trimming: 0 bases; junction bases outside the gene matches: 10. The CDR3 consists of 16 residues. As DNA, the CDR3 is TGTGCCAGCAGACCAGACAGGGCGAGAATGAACACTGAAGCTTTCTTT. Amino acid sequence: CASRPDRARMNTEAFF.

The DNA of the CDR3 is TGTGCCAGCAGTGTGTTATCGGGGGGCGGTTCACCCCTCCACTTT. Protein product: CASSVLSGGGSPLHF. V is TRBV6-1 and J is TRBJ1-6, with D possibly matching TRBD1 (6 bases). V was cut by 4 bases and J by 9 bases, with 16 bases left in between. The length of the CDR3 is 15 residues. CDR1 is MNHNS and CDR2 is SASEGT in the germline V gene.

This clonotype turned up a few times. The V and J genes are TRBV5-1 and TRBJ2-5; 7 positions match TRBD2. The trim removed 7 bases at V and 3 bases at J, leaving 6 bases unmatched. This CDR3 spans 13 amino acids. Germline CDR1 and CDR2: SGHRS and YFSETQ. The CDR3 protein is CASWREMEETQYF. In DNA form, the CDR3 reads TGCGCCAGCTGGCGGGAGATGGAAGAGACCCAGTACTTC.

This clonotype occurred a few times. The V gene is TRBV5-1, the J gene TRBJ2-2; D remains unclear. The CDR3 has 16 amino acids. Germline V gene lookup returns CDR1 SGHRS and CDR2 YFSETQ. V gave up 4 bases and J gave up 8 bases, with 21 bases separating them. Here the CDR3 reads CASSEAPATSNGELFF. The DNA for the CDR3 is TGCGCCAGCAGCGAAGCTCCCGCAACATCGAATGGGGAGCTGTTTTTT.

This chain uses TRBV24-1 with TRBJ1-1, with D tentatively TRBD1 (6 bases). The V gene's germline CDR1 is KGHDR and CDR2 SFDVKD. CDR3 length: 17 amino acids. V lost 3 bases to trimming and J lost 1 base, with 17 bases between them. DNA for the CDR3: TGTGCCACCAGTGATAATTCGGGTACAGGGCGGAACACTGAAGCTTTCTTT. It is translated as CATSDNSGTGRNTEAFF.

The chain couples TRBV9 to TRBJ2-1, with 7 bases lining up with TRBD1. Germline CDR1 is SGDLS and CDR2 is YYNGEE. The CDR3 is 14 residues long. Trimming took 1 base from V and 6 from J; bases not matched to a gene: 4. The DNA for the CDR3 is TGTGCCAGCAGCGTACCGACAGGGAGCAATGAGCAGTTCTTC. Its protein product is CASSVPTGSNEQFF.

This chain joins TRBV6-1 and TRBJ1-1; a possible D gene is TRBD1 (6 bases). V gave up 2 bases and J gave up 1 base, with 14 bases separating them. CDR3 length: 16 residues. The germline V gene has CDR1 MNHNS and CDR2 SASEGT. CDR3 in amino acids: CASSEKWGARNTEAFF. CDR3 sequence (DNA): TGTGCCAGCAGTGAAAAGTGGGGGGCGAGGAACACTGAAGCTTTCTTT.

V gene TRBV27 combines with J gene TRBJ1-5, with TRBD1 as a possible D gene (5 bases). V was shortened by 0 bases and J by 7 bases, with 10 bases between the two germline ends. The germline gives CDR1 MNHEY, CDR2 SMNVEV (reference sequence). This CDR3 has 14 residues. The CDR3 spells CASSLSGVGQPQHF. CDR3 DNA sequence: TGTGCCAGCAGTTTATCAGGGGTAGGCCAGCCCCAGCATTTT.

This clonotype has only a few counts. The chain joins TRBV5-1 to TRBJ2-1; 8 bases agree with TRBD2. CDR1 and CDR2 from the germline V gene are SGHRS and YFSETQ. V lost 4 bases and J lost 0; bases outside the gene matches: 9. The CDR3 extends over 17 amino acids. CDR3 nucleotide sequence: TGCGCCAGCAGCGCCGCTAGCGGGCCTAGCTCCTACAATGAGCAGTTCTTC. Its translation: CASSAASGPSSYNEQFF.

This clonotype was detected only a few times. The chain couples TRBV4-1 to TRBJ2-7; D is undetermined. Germline lookup yields CDR1 MGHRA and CDR2 YSYEKL. Trimming stripped 4 bases from V and 6 bases from J, with 16 bases between. The CDR3 runs to 14 residues. The CDR3 spells CASSRGPDGIEQYF. CDR3 DNA sequence: TGCGCCAGCAGCCGAGGCCCGGATGGGATCGAGCAGTACTTC.

This clonotype has more than one count but fewer than ten. The rearrangement joins TRBV20-1 to TRBJ2-1; TRBD2 agrees at 8 bases. The V and J ends lost 2 bases and 8 bases, in that order; junction bases with no gene match: 8. Germline V gives CDR1 DFQATT, CDR2 SNEGSKA (reference sequence). This CDR3 is 14 amino acids long. This chain's CDR3 is CSARYGRAWDEQFF. The CDR3 DNA follows: TGCAGTGCTAGATACGGGAGGGCCTGGGATGAGCAGTTCTTC.

In this sample, this clonotype turned up many times. The J gene is TRBJ1-6, the V gene TRBV10-2; D gene uncertain. In germline, CDR1 is WSHSY, CDR2 SAAADI. This CDR3 is 14 amino acids long. Deletions cut 7 bases from V and 7 bases from J, with 14 bases between. CDR3 region: CASTAASQNSPLHF. In nucleotides, the CDR3 is TGCGCCAGCACGGCAGCTTCCCAAAATTCACCCCTCCACTTT.

The J gene is TRBJ2-7, the V gene TRBV9, with D unclear. Germline V lookup: CDR1 SGDLS, CDR2 YYNGEE. This CDR3 has 15 amino acids. V lost 3 bases, J lost 6 bases, and 19 bases lay in between. The chain's CDR3 is CASSAGGFEVFEQYF. The CDR3 nucleotides are TGTGCCAGCAGCGCGGGTGGTTTTGAGGTCTTCGAGCAGTACTTC. The full variable domain, completed using reference TRBV9 and TRBJ2-7, is DSGVTQTPKHLITATGQRVTLRCSPRSGDLSVYWYQQSLDQGLQFLIQYYNGEERAKGNILERFSAQQFPDLHSELNLSSLELGDSALYFCASSAGGFEVFEQYFGPGTRLTVT.

This clonotype was detected a few times. V gene TRBV10-3 combines with J gene TRBJ2-3, with D unclear. Germline loops: CDR1 ENHRY, CDR2 SYGVKD. This CDR3 spans 12 amino acids. V was trimmed by 6 bases and J by 2 bases, leaving 6 bases between them. This chain's CDR3 is CAIRHTTDTQYF. The CDR3 bases are TGTGCCATCAGACACACCACAGATACGCAGTATTTT.

This clonotype was observed at least ten times. CDR3 nucleotides: TGCAGTGCAACCCTACGGGGTTTACGGGAGACCCAGTACTTC. Translated: CSATLRGLRETQYF. The chain has TRBV20-1 and TRBJ2-5; the D gene is possibly TRBD2 (5 bases). This CDR3 contains 14 residues. The ends were cut back, 6 bases at V and 5 bases at J, with 19 bases in the middle. CDR1 is DFQATT and CDR2 is SNEGSKA in the germline V gene (reference sequence).

This chain joins TRBV2 and TRBJ2-7; 10 bases are shared with TRBD1. CDR1 is SNHLY, CDR2 FYNNEI, per germline. The CDR3 loop spans 13 amino acids. Unmatched junction bases numbered 7, after V lost 6 bases and J lost 8 bases. The CDR3 sequence is CASSRGTGDQQYF. The CDR3, as DNA: TGTGCCAGCAGCAGGGGGACAGGGGATCAGCAGTACTTC.

The rearrangement links TRBV20-1 to TRBJ2-3; no firm D call. This CDR3 contains 11 residues. V shed 0 bases and J shed 9 bases, with 7 bases lying between them. CDR1 is DFQATT, CDR2 SNEGSKA, per germline (reference sequence). CDR3: CSARDMHTQYF. CDR3 nucleotide sequence: TGCAGTGCTAGAGATATGCACACGCAGTATTTT.

The chain couples TRBV4-2 to TRBJ1-4; D gene unclear. Germline V gene lookup returns CDR1 LGHNA and CDR2 YNFKEQ. Trimming took off 4 bases at V and 8 bases at J, with 8 bases between the two ends. The CDR3 consists of 12 residues. As DNA, the CDR3 is TGTGCCAGCAGCCCCGTAGACGAAAAACTGTTTTTT. The encoded protein is CASSPVDEKLFF.

The chain links TRBV24-1 to TRBJ2-2; weak D call: TRBD1 (5 bases). Trimming pared 6 bases from V and 5 bases from J, leaving 12 bases between. The germline gives CDR1 KGHDR, CDR2 SFDVKD. The CDR3 length is 14 residues. The CDR3 DNA reads as TGTGCCACCAGTAAAGGGGCGCTTACCGGGGAGCTGTTTTTT. Its translation is CATSKGALTGELFF.

The chain uses TRBV12-3 or TRBV12-4 and TRBJ1-2; no definite D call. The CDR3 covers 13 residues. Trimming left V 5 bases short and J 3 bases short, with 10 bases between. CDR3 sequence: CASSPQIYYGYTF. CDR3 bases: TGTGCCAGCAGTCCACAGATCTACTATGGCTACACCTTC.

This clonotype has just a few counts. This chain links TRBV10-2 with TRBJ1-5; D call uncertain. The CDR3 spans 13 residues. The germline CDR1 and CDR2 sequences are WSHSY and SAAADI. The V end lost 4 bases, the J end lost 7 bases, and 11 bases lay between the germline ends. The CDR3 here is CASSAAPGQPQHF. CDR3 DNA: TGCGCCAGCAGTGCCGCACCAGGACAGCCCCAGCATTTT.

This clonotype was found many times. The J gene is TRBJ1-2, the V gene TRBV5-5; D is uncertain. With 3 bases removed from V and 5 bases from J, the gap between germline ends came to 5 bases. Germline lookup yields CDR1 SGHKS and CDR2 YYEKEE (reference sequence). CDR3 length equals 11 residues. The CDR3 region has the DNA TGTGCCAGCAGCTCGAATTATGGCTACACCTTC. Residues: CASSSNYGYTF.

V and J are TRBV20-1 and TRBJ2-3; weak D call: TRBD1 (5 bases). Germline CDR1 DFQATT, CDR2 SNEGSKA (reference sequence). This CDR3 comprises 16 residues. Trimming pared 0 bases from V and 5 bases from J, leaving 18 bases between. For the CDR3, the DNA is TGCAGTGCTAGAGATCTAGGGGCAACCCGGGTAGATACGCAGTATTTT. Its translation is CSARDLGATRVDTQYF.

The CDR3 is CASSFREEGSNEQFF. The CDR3 bases are TGCGCCAGCAGCTTCCGGGAGGAAGGTAGCAATGAGCAGTTCTTC. The gene calls are TRBV5-1 and TRBJ2-1, with 7 bases aligning to TRBD2. CDR3 length equals 15 residues. Losses at the gene ends were 2 bases for V and 6 bases for J; bases not matched to a gene: 8. CDR1 SGHRS and CDR2 YFSETQ come from the germline V gene.

This clonotype was found a few times. The V and J genes are TRBV6-1 and TRBJ2-2; 7 bases align to TRBD1. The CDR3 contains 15 residues. From germline, CDR1 is MNHNS and CDR2 SASEGT. With 3 bases clipped from V and 4 bases from J, the junction kept 5 bases outside the gene matches. In DNA, the CDR3 is TGTGCCAGCAGTGACACAGGGGCCGGCACCGGGGAGCTGTTTTTT. It specifies CASSDTGAGTGELFF.

The CDR3 spells CASSQDGDRGFRETQYF. In nucleotides, the CDR3 is TGCGCCAGCAGCCAAGATGGGGACAGGGGCTTTCGAGAGACCCAGTACTTC. The gene calls are TRBV4-3 and TRBJ2-5, with 10 nucleotides matching TRBD1. V was clipped by 0 bases and J by 4 bases; unmatched bases: 8. CDR1 and CDR2 (germline): LGHNA, YSLEER. CDR3 length equals 17 residues.